Following are 13 T cell receptor beta chains from one sample sequenced in a study of shared clonotypes between healthy human individuals. Using immunoSEQ multiplex PCR, the repertoire was profiled, and TCRdb retains in-frame clones only, with some absent. The sample has about 1.5 million clones, more than 95% seen once; the top ten hold about 1.2%. The sample taken for sequencing was naive CD4+ T cells sorted from blood. As for subset: CD45RA+ positively selected. The origin of the receptors is a man between 25 and 39 years old in good health.

The CDR3 coding sequence is TGTGCCAGCAGGGGACTAGCCTCTTACACCGGGGAGCTGTTTTTT. It specifies CASRGLASYTGELFF. The chain has TRBV27 and TRBJ2-2; the match to TRBD2 covers 9 bases. The CDR3 sequence is 15 residues long. The J segment lost 3 bases and the V segment lost 6 bases, leaving 5 bases of the junction unmatched. Germline values: CDR1 MNHEY, CDR2 SMNVEV (reference sequence).

This clone occurred once. The J gene is TRBJ2-7, the V gene TRBV7-2, with D possibly matching TRBD1 (6 bases). Trimming took off 5 bases at V and 7 bases at J, with 21 bases between the two ends. Germline V CDR1 and CDR2: SGHTA, FQGNSA. This CDR3 is 15 amino acids long. CDR3 coding DNA: TGTGCCAGCAGCCGCGTGGGACAAGGTATTTGGGAGCAGTACTTC. Its protein is CASSRVGQGIWEQYF.

The CDR3 sequence: CASSRTSGLSTGELFF. CDR3 bases: TGTGCCAGCAGCCGAACATCGGGACTCAGCACCGGGGAGCTGTTTTTT. This chain uses TRBV11-2 with TRBJ2-2, with a possible D match to TRBD2 (6 bases). Deletions cut 5 bases from V and 4 bases from J, with 17 bases between. CDR1 and CDR2 (germline): SGHAT, FQNNGV. The CDR3 sequence is 16 residues long.

This chain links TRBV15 with TRBJ2-3, with a tentative D call TRBD2 (5 bases). The germline V gene has CDR1 LNHNV and CDR2 YYDKDF (reference sequence). The CDR3 sequence is 16 residues long. The V and J ends lost 0 bases and 6 bases respectively, with 16 bases between them. The CDR3 loop reads CATSRDPRGYGDTQYF. The CDR3 nucleotides read TGTGCCACCAGCAGAGATCCCCGGGGATATGGGGATACGCAGTATTTT.

The genes are TRBV30 and TRBJ1-1; no firm D call. The CDR3 extends over 10 amino acids. V dropped 4 bases and J dropped 7 bases, with 7 bases sitting between them. CDR1 GTSNPN and CDR2 SVGIG come from the germline V gene (reference sequence). This chain's CDR3 is CAWNRIEAFF. DNA for the CDR3: TGTGCCTGGAATCGCATTGAAGCTTTCTTT.

About this clone itself: Other nucleotide sequences from this sample produce the same CDR3. The chain links TRBV5-1 to TRBJ2-1; 7 bases are a match to TRBD2. There are 13 residues in the CDR3. Trimming removed 7 bases from V and 4 bases from J; junction bases left unmatched: 5. CDR1 and CDR2 (germline): SGHRS, YFSETQ. The CDR3, as DNA: TGCGCCAGCGGGCGACTAGCATACAATGAGCAGTTCTTC. It translates to CASGRLAYNEQFF. The full variable domain, in which reference TRBV5-1 and TRBJ2-1 provide the parts outside the CDR3, is KAGVTQTPRYLIKTRGQQVTLSCSPISGHRSVSWYQQTPGQGLQFLFEYFSETQRNKGNFPGRFSGRQFSNSRSEMNVSTLELGDSALYLCASGRLAYNEQFFGPGTRLTVL.

This chain joins TRBV5-6 and TRBJ2-1; 7 nucleotides line up with TRBD1. The CDR3 has 17 amino acids. Germline V lookup: CDR1 SGHDT, CDR2 YYEEEE. V trimming: 0 bases; J trimming: 3 bases; junction bases outside the gene matches: 9. The CDR3: CASSLGLPGGNYNEQFF. Here the CDR3 DNA reads TGTGCCAGCAGCTTGGGACTACCAGGGGGTAACTACAATGAGCAGTTCTTC.

This clone was picked up one time. V gene TRBV29-1 combines with J gene TRBJ2-3; no firm D call. There are 15 residues in the CDR3. Trimming pared 6 bases from V and 0 bases from J, leaving 16 bases between. Germline V gene sequence: CDR1 SQVTM, CDR2 ANQGSEA. In DNA, the CDR3 is TGCAGCGTAACCGGACCTCTGACTAGCACAGATACGCAGTATTTT. It yields the protein CSVTGPLTSTDTQYF.

The chain links TRBV4-3 to TRBJ2-2; D uncertain. Germline V gene data show CDR1 as LGHNA and CDR2 as YSLEER. The V end was cut by 2 bases, the J end by 4 bases, with 11 bases between. The CDR3 loop spans 15 amino acids. The DNA for the CDR3 is TGCGCCAGCAGCCAAAGTAGCAGGCCCACCGGGGAGCTGTTTTTT. Protein: CASSQSSRPTGELFF.

This chain joins TRBV6-5 and TRBJ2-7; D is unresolved. V was cut by 6 bases and J by 2 bases, with 17 bases left in between. The CDR3 sequence is 15 residues long. CDR1 is MNHEY and CDR2 is SVGAGI in the germline V gene. The CDR3 is CASRPNPGPPYEQYF. The DNA for the CDR3 is TGTGCCAGCAGACCAAACCCGGGCCCCCCCTACGAGCAGTACTTC.

The rearrangement joins TRBV4-1 to TRBJ1-5; perhaps TRBD1 as D (6 bases). The germline V gene encodes CDR1 MGHRA and CDR2 YSYEKL. This CDR3 comprises 18 residues. Trimming left V 4 bases short and J 9 bases short, with 28 bases between. CDR3 residues: CASSPKPWGLDYLGPQHF. Here the CDR3 DNA reads TGCGCCAGCAGCCCGAAACCCTGGGGGCTGGACTATCTTGGGCCCCAGCATTTT.

V and J are TRBV10-3 and TRBJ1-1, with D uncertain. Germline-derived CDR1 and CDR2 are ENHRY and SYGVKD. The V end lost 6 bases, the J end lost 9 bases, and 14 bases lay between the germline ends. The CDR3 spans 12 residues. The CDR3 protein is CAIRTGEGQAFF. The CDR3 DNA is TGTGCCATCAGGACGGGCGAAGGACAAGCTTTCTTT.

The chain employs TRBV5-5 and TRBJ1-5; the D is unclear. The germline gives CDR1 SGHKS, CDR2 YYEKEE (reference sequence). Deletions cut 3 bases from V and 4 bases from J, with 8 bases between. This CDR3 is built from 13 residues. Here the CDR3 DNA reads TGTGCCAGCAGCTCCCAGGATAATCAGCCCCAGCATTTT. This gives the protein CASSSQDNQPQHF.